The 2 T cell receptor beta chains in this list originate from one sample, sequenced in a study of identical twins. TCRdb itself ran the 5' RACE reads through MiXCR, one entry per CDR3 protein. The sample lists roughly 690,000 distinct CDR3 sequences, less than 7% occurring once. Sequenced material: naive T cells sorted from blood. The receptors derive from a man between 18 and 35 years old in good health.

With respect to this clonotype: A much bigger clone sits one base away, suggesting this may be a read error. Because it lacks the conserved phenylalanine or tryptophan at the end, this CDR3 is likely a read error. J is TRBJ1-1 and V is TRBV5-1, with D tentatively TRBD1 (5 bases). The V gene's germline CDR1 is SGHRS and CDR2 YFSETQ. This CDR3 contains 13 residues. Trimming pared 0 bases from V and 8 bases from J, leaving 11 bases between. DNA of the CDR3: TGCGCCAGCAGCTTGGGGGCAGGGTGGGAAGCTTTCTGT. It yields the protein CASSLGAGWEAFC.

This clonotype was picked up a small number of times. The genes are TRBV7-9 and TRBJ2-1; D is ambiguous. The CDR3 loop spans 12 amino acids. Germline CDR1 is SEHNR and CDR2 is FQNEAQ (reference sequence). The V end lost 3 bases, the J end lost 8 bases, and 8 bases lay between the germline ends. CDR3 loop: CASSLQSYEQFF. CDR3 bases: TGTGCCAGCAGCTTGCAGTCGTATGAGCAGTTCTTC.